This T cell receptor beta chain originates from a study of shared clonotypes between healthy human individuals. Whole-study context: Donors had three CD4 naive, three CD4 memory, two CD8 naive and one CD8 memory plate apiece.

Germline CDR1 is LNHDA and CDR2 is SQIVND (reference sequence). The CDR3 extends over 14 amino acids. V dropped 0 bases and J dropped 3 bases, with 9 bases sitting between them. Study-level results: In the sorted subsets, rarefaction showed sequencing was incomplete despite large depth.

CD4+ cells underwent separation, giving CD45RA+ naive and CD45RA-negative memory subsets. This clone was picked up many times. Its antigen remains unidentified. About 30,000 T cell genomes, or approximately 200 ng DNA, went into the sorted-subset replicate PCRs. Sequencing was performed with immunoSEQ multiplex PCR; in TCRdb, only in-frame clones are kept and a portion is missing. The repertoire holds around 1,100,000 clones, with 70% to 80% as singletons. The clonotype comes from a man aged 18 to 30 in good health. Some clones in this sample may be carry-over from other donors' samples. The chain links TRBV19 to TRBJ2-7; D unresolved. The sequenced material came from memory CD4+ T cells from PBMCs. The subset here: CD45RA-negative fraction. CDR3 protein: CASSIDLGGYEQYF. Written as DNA, the CDR3 is TGTGCCAGTAGTATAGATCTGGGCGGCTACGAGCAGTACTTC.